This T cell receptor (beta chain) derives from a study of shared clonotypes between healthy human individuals. All the donors were Caucasian adults who lived in Nashville, Tennessee. This clone was counted a few times. The material for each subset, its genomic DNA, was split evenly across several immunoSEQ plates. Sorted-subset replicate PCR reactions were performed with roughly 200 ng DNA, corresponding to tens of thousands of T cell genomes. TCRdb's copy holds only in-frame clones and misses some; the assay was immunoSEQ multiplex PCR. The profile shows 850,000 to 1,200,000 clones, about 75% of them singletons. The TCR originated in a man aged 18-30 years in good health. Material for sequencing was memory CD4+ T cells sorted from blood. Subset given: CD45RA-negative fraction.

CDR3 bases: TGTGCCAGCAGTTTCGAAAGGATAAAGTACTTC. Protein: CASSFERIKYF. This rearrangement joins TRBV28 to TRBJ2-7; D ambiguous. The germline V and J ends were trimmed by 3 bases and 11 bases, with 11 bases remaining between them. This CDR3 is 11 amino acids long. Germline lookup yields CDR1 MDHEN and CDR2 SYDVKM.